This T cell receptor (beta chain) was identified in a study of shared clonotypes between healthy human individuals. Original analysis: ImmunoSEQ yielded junction-only sequences lacking quality scores, so filtering differed. Repertoires were generated with immunoSEQ multiplex PCR, while TCRdb's copy carries only in-frame clones and drops some. From that table come the V and J calls and clone size; the DNA was used to work out D and trimming. This sample has 640,000 or so clones, with approximately 79% found just once. Losses at the gene ends were 4 bases for V and 4 bases for J; bases not matched to a gene: 11. CDR1 is MNHNS, CDR2 SASEGT, per germline. This CDR3 comprises 16 residues.

The sequence was collected from a young woman in good health. The specimen was memory CD4+ T cells sorted from blood. As to subset: CD45RA-negative fraction. J is TRBJ2-5 and V is TRBV6-1; 8 positions agree with TRBD1. This CDR3 reads CASSVRQGTQSETQYF. CDR3 DNA sequence: TGTGCCAGCAGTGTAAGACAGGGGACCCAATCAGAGACCCAGTACTTC.